The 16 T cell receptor beta chains given below trace back to one sample, sequenced in a study of cytomegalovirus exposure and HLA in healthy donors. PCR involved 60 Vbeta and 13 Jbeta primers. The assay was immunoSEQ multiplex PCR, and TCRdb's table has in-frame clones only and misses some. Of about 72,000 clones listed, about four fifths are singletons. Sequenced material: PBMCs. The receptors come from a man aged 35-49 years in good health and CMV-seronegative.

This rearrangement joins TRBV4-1 to TRBJ1-3; 8 positions match TRBD1. Losses at the gene ends were 0 bases for V and 4 bases for J; bases not matched to a gene: 8. The CDR3 is made up of 17 amino acids. Germline V lookup: CDR1 MGHRA, CDR2 YSYEKL. The CDR3 nucleotides are TGCGCCAGCAGCCAAGAACCCGCGACAGGGGTGGGAAACACCATATATTTT. This translates into CASSQEPATGVGNTIYF.

The CDR3 reads CASRRTGEDTGELFF. The DNA of the CDR3 is TGTGCCAGCAGGCGCACAGGGGAGGACACCGGGGAGCTGTTTTTT. This chain connects TRBV5-5 to TRBJ2-2; perhaps TRBD1 as D (7 bases). This CDR3 contains 15 residues. CDR1 and CDR2 from the germline V gene are SGHKS and YYEKEE (reference sequence). Deletions cut 5 bases from V and 3 bases from J, with 14 bases between.

The rearrangement links TRBV5-1 to TRBJ2-2, with TRBD1 identical over 9 bases. The CDR3 runs to 15 residues. Unmatched junction bases numbered 7, after V lost 4 bases and J lost 6 bases. Per the germline V gene, CDR1 is SGHRS and CDR2 is YFSETQ. CDR3 DNA sequence: TGCGCCAGCAGCCCGGGGGACAGGGCATCCGGGGAGCTGTTTTTT. Encoded protein: CASSPGDRASGELFF.

The rearrangement links TRBV7-2 to TRBJ1-5; weak D call: TRBD1 (6 bases). V was trimmed by 0 bases and J by 3 bases, leaving 12 bases between them. CDR1 is SGHTA and CDR2 is FQGNSA in the germline V gene. The CDR3 runs 16 residues. The CDR3 reads CASSLALDRINQPQHF. CDR3 DNA: TGTGCCAGCAGCTTAGCGCTAGACAGGATCAATCAGCCCCAGCATTTT.

The rearrangement links TRBV6-5 to TRBJ1-6; D possibly corresponds to TRBD1 (5 bases). CDR3 size: 15 residues. Trimming took 2 bases from V and 3 from J, leaving 8 bases between them. CDR1 and CDR2 (germline): MNHEY, SVGAGI. CDR3 region: CASSYGGDYNSPLHF. CDR3 DNA sequence: TGTGCCAGCAGTTACGGAGGGGACTATAATTCACCCCTCCACTTT.

This chain uses TRBV29-1 with TRBJ2-2, with TRBD2 matching 7 bases. The CDR3 sequence is 14 residues long. CDR1 is SQVTM, CDR2 ANQGSEA, per germline. Losses at the gene ends were 6 bases for V and 8 bases for J; bases not matched to a gene: 12. The CDR3, as DNA: TGCAGCGTGAGCCCGGGACTAATGGAAGGGGAGCTGTTTTTT. This codes for CSVSPGLMEGELFF.

This clone was counted a single time. The V and J genes are TRBV5-1 and TRBJ2-3, with D uncertain. Trimming took off 3 bases at V and 1 base at J, with 12 bases between the two ends. From germline, CDR1 is SGHRS and CDR2 YFSETQ. This CDR3 is built from 15 residues. The DNA for the CDR3 is TGCGCCAGCAGCTCCCGAGGCTCTCGCACAGATACGCAGTATTTT. As protein: CASSSRGSRTDTQYF.

V gene TRBV7-2 combines with J gene TRBJ1-6, with 10 bases lining up with TRBD1. The germline V gene has CDR1 SGHTA and CDR2 FQGNSA. The CDR3 is 16 residues long. The J segment lost 6 bases and the V segment lost 3 bases, leaving 5 bases of the junction unmatched. The CDR3 is CASSLRDRGSNSPLHF. DNA for the CDR3: TGTGCCAGCAGCTTGAGGGACAGGGGCTCTAATTCACCCCTCCACTTT.

The V call is TRBV6-5, the J call TRBJ1-1; D is unresolved. Per germline, CDR1 MNHEY and CDR2 SVGAGI. Trimming took off 2 bases at V and 6 bases at J, with 10 bases between the two ends. CDR3 length: 13 amino acids. CDR3 sequence reads: CASSYEVRAEAFF. CDR3 in DNA: TGTGCCAGCAGTTACGAGGTGAGGGCTGAAGCTTTCTTT.

In its sample, this clone was seen a few times. V is TRBV7-2 and J is TRBJ1-1; 9 bases are shared with TRBD1. V was clipped by 1 base and J by 2 bases; unmatched bases: 2. The CDR3 loop spans 15 amino acids. Germline lookup yields CDR1 SGHTA and CDR2 FQGNSA. The CDR3 sequence: CASSLGGQGNTEAFF. The CDR3 DNA follows: TGTGCCAGCAGCTTAGGGGGACAGGGAAACACTGAAGCTTTCTTT.

The V and J genes are TRBV7-2 and TRBJ1-1; D uncertain. CDR1 and CDR2 (germline): SGHTA, FQGNSA. This CDR3 has 14 residues. V was trimmed by 2 bases and J by 3 bases, leaving 10 bases between them. CDR3 bases: TGTGCCAGCAGCTTATCGATGAGTTACACTGAAGCTTTCTTT. This encodes CASSLSMSYTEAFF.

The chain is built from TRBV6-1 and TRBJ2-5, with 7 nucleotides matching TRBD1. Germline CDR1 MNHNS, CDR2 SASEGT. V trimming: 7 bases; J trimming: 5 bases; junction bases outside the gene matches: 7. There are 13 residues in the CDR3. The CDR3 protein is CASTERGQETQYF. The CDR3 coding sequence is TGTGCCAGCACCGAGAGGGGGCAGGAGACCCAGTACTTC.

This chain links TRBV7-9 with TRBJ1-5, with a tentative D call TRBD1 (6 bases). Germline-derived CDR1 and CDR2 are SEHNR and FQNEAQ (reference sequence). The V and J ends lost 5 bases and 5 bases respectively, with 16 bases between them. The length of the CDR3 is 15 residues. CDR3 amino acids: CASSPQGKGDQPQHF. As DNA, the CDR3 is TGTGCCAGCAGCCCACAGGGAAAGGGCGATCAGCCCCAGCATTTT.

The rearrangement joins TRBV7-2 to TRBJ2-5; 15 bases are a match to TRBD2. Germline lookup yields CDR1 SGHTA and CDR2 FQGNSA. The CDR3 sequence is 16 residues long. The J segment lost 2 bases and the V segment lost 3 bases, leaving 1 base of the junction unmatched. CDR3 bases: TGTGCCAGCAGCTTCGGGACTAGCGGGGGGCAAGAGACCCAGTACTTC. Protein sequence: CASSFGTSGGQETQYF.

The chain is built from TRBV29-1 and TRBJ2-2, with 8 bases aligning to TRBD1. The CDR3 totals 14 residues. V lost 3 bases, J lost 5 bases, and 5 bases stayed unmatched. CDR1 is SQVTM and CDR2 is ANQGSEA in the germline V gene. This CDR3 reads CSVDPGGWTGELFF. Here the CDR3 DNA reads TGCAGCGTTGACCCAGGGGGCTGGACCGGGGAGCTGTTTTTT.

This clone has more than one count but fewer than ten. The V call is TRBV5-1, the J call TRBJ2-3; D uncertain. CDR3 size: 13 residues. Germline lookup yields CDR1 SGHRS and CDR2 YFSETQ. V lost 0 bases, J lost 6 bases, and 8 bases lay in between. The CDR3 loop reads CASSLVVGDTQYF. The CDR3 coding sequence is TGCGCCAGCAGCTTGGTTGTGGGCGATACGCAGTATTTT.